Listed here is a single T cell receptor beta chain. Time point here: pre-treatment sample, taken before nivolumab and TIL therapy. This entry is derived from a study of TIL therapy for anti-PD-1-resistant metastatic lung cancer. The libraries were made with immunoSEQ v3. Profiled with immunoSEQ multiplex PCR; TCRdb holds only in-frame clones, not every one. Of 20,000 or so clones in the sample, roughly four fifths are singletons; the top ten hold around 2.4%. The CDR3 extends over 15 amino acids. V was pared by 5 bases and J by 12 bases, with 22 bases between. From germline, CDR1 is MNHEY and CDR2 SMNVEV (reference sequence).

This chain uses TRBV27 with TRBJ1-4, with D maybe TRBD1 (6 bases). This material consisted of blood, taken at baseline. The TCR originated in a person aged 25 to 85 with non-small cell lung cancer. CDR3 DNA: TGTGCCAGCAGTCAACTTAGCCAGGGGCGAGTAGAACTGTTTTTT. This translates into CASSQLSQGRVELFF.